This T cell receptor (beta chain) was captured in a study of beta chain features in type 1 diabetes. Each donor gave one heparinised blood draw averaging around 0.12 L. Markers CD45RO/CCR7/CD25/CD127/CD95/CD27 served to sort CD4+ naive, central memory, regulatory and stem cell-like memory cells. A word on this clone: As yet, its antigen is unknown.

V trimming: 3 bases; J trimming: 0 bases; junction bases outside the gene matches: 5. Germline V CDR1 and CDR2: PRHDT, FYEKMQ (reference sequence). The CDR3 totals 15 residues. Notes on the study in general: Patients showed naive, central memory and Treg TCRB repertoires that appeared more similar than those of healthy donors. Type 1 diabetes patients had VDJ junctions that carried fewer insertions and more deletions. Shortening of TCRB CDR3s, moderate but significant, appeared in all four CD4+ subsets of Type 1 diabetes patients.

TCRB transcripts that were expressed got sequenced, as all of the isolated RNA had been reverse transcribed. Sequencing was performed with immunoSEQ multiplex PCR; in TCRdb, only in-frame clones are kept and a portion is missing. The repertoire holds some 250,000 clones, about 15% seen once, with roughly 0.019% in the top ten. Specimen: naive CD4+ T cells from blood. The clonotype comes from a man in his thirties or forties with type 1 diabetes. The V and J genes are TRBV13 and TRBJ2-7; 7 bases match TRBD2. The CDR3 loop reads CASSFWRGSSYEQYF. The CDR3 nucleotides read TGTGCCAGCAGCTTTTGGCGGGGGTCCTCCTACGAGCAGTACTTC.